This T cell receptor (beta chain) was recorded in a study of spatial heterogeneity in lung cancer. MiXCR, applied by TCRdb to the 5' RACE reads, yields one record per CDR3 protein. The sample holds about 100,000 distinct CDR3 sequences, approximately 4.4% seen once. Study-wide results and caveats: Counts of expanded alpha and beta TCRs within tumors tracked the tumor nonsynonymous mutation count.

Time point here: sample taken at primary tumor resection. Donation came from some 73 patients with untreated early-stage non-small cell lung cancer. Without sorting, whole RNA was sequenced from tumor, nontumor lung or frozen PBMC. This clonotype was seen many times. Its antigen remains unknown. This TCR was sampled from a male donor with early-stage non-small cell lung cancer. The sequenced sample was lung tumor tissue, obtained at surgery.

The CDR3 protein is CASSYRTQGRGPNEKLFF. The CDR3 region has the DNA TGTGCCAGCAGTTACCGGACTCAGGGCAGGGGTCCTAATGAAAAACTGTTTTTT. The rearrangement joins TRBV6-5 to TRBJ1-4; a weak D match, TRBD1 (6 bases). Germline V gene data show CDR1 as MNHEY and CDR2 as SVGAGI. The germline V and J ends were trimmed by 2 bases and 3 bases, with 19 bases remaining between them. This CDR3 is built from 18 residues.